What follows are 30 T cell receptor beta chains derived from one specimen sequenced in a study of cytomegalovirus exposure and HLA in healthy donors (dated by TCRdb to about 2017). The library came from the immunoSEQ multiplex PCR assay. The multiplex PCR relied on a mix of 60 forward primers for TCR Vbeta segments and 13 reverse primers for TCR Jbeta segments. Here the immuneACCESS table is served through TCRdb, limited to in-frame sequences with V and J called. Missing clones are a known gap in these copies; in checked studies unresolved V genes cover under half, and the rest lacks a known reason. The table for this sample shows tens of thousands of clones. Of the sample, approximately 6.5% falls within the top ten clones. Sequencing input: PBMCs. The receptors stem from a woman between 40 and 55 years old in good health and CMV-seronegative.

DNA for the CDR3: TGTGCCAGTAGTATAGCAGGGCAGGGGAGCAATCAGCCCCAGCATTTT. Amino acids: CASSIAGQGSNQPQHF. The rearrangement joins TRBV19 to TRBJ1-5, with D perhaps matching TRBD1 (6 bases). The germline V and J ends were trimmed by 1 base and 1 base, with 11 bases remaining between them. In germline, CDR1 is LNHDA, CDR2 SQIVND (reference sequence). The CDR3 extends over 16 amino acids. Supplemented by reference TRBV19 and TRBJ1-5, the full variable domain reads DGGITQSPKYLFRKEGQNVTLSCEQNLNHDAMYWYRQDPGQGLRLIYYSQIVNDFQKGDIAEGYSVSREKKESFPLTVTSAQKNPTAFYLCASSIAGQGSNQPQHFGDGTRLSIL.

This chain connects TRBV30 to TRBJ1-1; D is ambiguous. The germline V gene encodes CDR1 GTSNPN and CDR2 SVGIG (reference sequence). The CDR3 length is 14 residues. Trimming stripped 7 bases from V and 4 bases from J, with 19 bases between. The CDR3, as DNA: TGTGCCTCGGATAAGGGTGAGGGCACCACTGAAGCTTTCTTT. It yields the protein CASDKGEGTTEAFF.

The gene calls are TRBV5-5 and TRBJ2-4, with a possible D match to TRBD1 (6 bases). The CDR3 has 15 residues. The V end lost 4 bases, the J end lost 8 bases, and 19 bases lay between the germline ends. The V gene's germline CDR1 is SGHKS and CDR2 YYEKEE (reference sequence). In nucleotides, the CDR3 is TGTGCCAGCAGCGCTCATGGGACACCGAGGGACATTCAGTACTTC. It translates to CASSAHGTPRDIQYF.

The rearrangement links TRBV7-3 to TRBJ2-2; 7 nucleotides line up with TRBD2. Germline V gives CDR1 SGHTA, CDR2 FQGTGA. The CDR3 covers 14 residues. V shed 2 bases and J 8 bases; nucleotides not matched to a gene: 5. CDR3 DNA sequence: TGTGCCAGCAGCTTATCGGGACTATCAGGGGAGCTGTTTTTT. Translated, it gives CASSLSGLSGELFF.

This chain connects TRBV6-6 to TRBJ1-1, with TRBD1 identical over 7 bases. J was trimmed by 3 bases and V by 7 bases; bases with no gene match: 8. CDR3 length: 14 residues. Per germline, CDR1 MNHNY and CDR2 SVGAGI (reference sequence). The CDR3 here is CASTRRDSDTEAFF. The CDR3 DNA reads as TGTGCCAGCACCAGGCGGGACAGTGACACTGAAGCTTTCTTT.

The CDR3 reads CASSLQGASNSPLHF. In DNA form, the CDR3 reads TGTGCCAGCAGCTTGCAGGGTGCCTCTAATTCACCCCTCCACTTT. The chain uses TRBV7-9 and TRBJ1-6; D is possibly TRBD1 (5 bases). The CDR3 is 15 residues long. Between the trimmed V and J ends, which lost 3 bases and 6 bases, there was a span of 12 bases. Germline values: CDR1 SEHNR, CDR2 FQNEAQ (reference sequence).

V is TRBV14 and J is TRBJ1-5; 7 positions agree with TRBD1. V trimming: 8 bases; J trimming: 4 bases; junction bases outside the gene matches: 8. This CDR3 has 14 amino acids. CDR1 and CDR2 (germline): SGHDN, FVKESK. The CDR3 reads CASAIGQVNQPQHF. DNA of the CDR3: TGTGCCAGCGCTATTGGACAGGTGAATCAGCCCCAGCATTTT.

J is TRBJ1-3 and V is TRBV15, with TRBD1 as a possible D gene (6 bases). The V end lost 0 bases, the J end lost 0 bases, and 9 bases lay between the germline ends. CDR1 and CDR2 (germline): LNHNV, YYDKDF (reference sequence). The CDR3 runs 16 residues. The CDR3 here is CATSRDRGTSGNTIYF. DNA for the CDR3: TGTGCCACCAGCAGAGATAGGGGGACCTCTGGAAACACCATATATTTT. The full variable domain, in which reference TRBV15 and TRBJ1-3 provide the parts outside the CDR3, is DAMVIQNPRYQVTQFGKPVTLSCSQTLNHNVMYWYQQKSSQAPKLLFHYYDKDFNNEADTPDNFQSRRPNTSFCFLDIRSPGLGDTAMYLCATSRDRGTSGNTIYFGEGSWLTVV.

Concerning this clone itself: An end of the junction differs from the germline gene, which may be a read error. The V call is TRBV30, the J call TRBJ2-4, with TRBD1 identical over 11 bases. Germline V lookup: CDR1 GTSNPN, CDR2 SVGIG (reference sequence). The CDR3 is made up of 15 amino acids. The CDR3 DNA is TGTGCCGGGAGTGGGACAGGGGGAAGCAAAAACATTCAGTACTTC. This sequence encodes CAGSGTGGSKNIQYF.

The V call is TRBV27, the J call TRBJ2-1; D is undetermined. The CDR3 has 11 residues. CDR1 and CDR2 from the germline V gene are MNHEY and SMNVEV (reference sequence). V lost 10 bases and J lost 0, with 4 bases in between. The CDR3 DNA sequence: TGTGCCACTCGCTCCTACAATGAGCAGTTCTTC. Translation gives CATRSYNEQFF.

The genes are TRBV15 and TRBJ2-1; 7 positions agree with TRBD2. The CDR3 consists of 17 residues. Germline assignment: CDR1 LNHNV and CDR2 YYDKDF (reference sequence). V lost 5 bases to trimming and J lost 5 bases; unmatched junction nucleotides: 15. The CDR3 nucleotides are TGTGCCACCAGCCCTCCGAGGACCGGGACTAATGACAATGAGCAGTTCTTC. Its protein is CATSPPRTGTNDNEQFF.

V gene TRBV4-2 combines with J gene TRBJ2-3, with a tentative D call TRBD2 (6 bases). The CDR3 covers 13 residues. V was trimmed by 0 bases and J by 5 bases, leaving 6 bases between them. From germline, CDR1 is LGHNA and CDR2 YNFKEQ. CDR3 sequence reads: CASSQEGGDTQYF. As DNA, the CDR3 is TGTGCCAGCAGCCAAGAGGGAGGAGATACGCAGTATTTT.

CDR3 in amino acids: CASSPGRENTEAFF. CDR3 bases: TGTGCCAGCTCACCCGGACGGGAGAACACTGAAGCTTTCTTT. The chain uses TRBV18 and TRBJ1-1; D uncertain. Germline V gene lookup returns CDR1 KGHSH and CDR2 LQKENI. V dropped 3 bases and J dropped 1 base, with 9 bases sitting between them. The CDR3 length is 14 residues. Full variable domain (remainder filled in from reference TRBV18 and TRBJ1-1): NAGVMQNPRHLVRRRGQEARLRCSPMKGHSHVYWYRQLPEEGLKFMVYLQKENIIDESGMPKERFSAEFPKEGPSILRIQQVVRGDSAAYFCASSPGRENTEAFFGQGTRLTVV.

The chain couples TRBV5-1 to TRBJ2-7; the D gene is possibly TRBD1 (6 bases). The germline V gene encodes CDR1 SGHRS and CDR2 YFSETQ. The CDR3 extends over 18 amino acids. Trimming took 3 bases from V and 0 from J, leaving 22 bases between them. The CDR3, as DNA: TGCGCCAGCAGCTGGGATGAGGGGTGGACAGTTGACTCCTACGAGCAGTACTTC. Its translation: CASSWDEGWTVDSYEQYF.

The rearrangement joins TRBV7-2 to TRBJ2-7; TRBD1 agrees at 8 bases. The J segment lost 4 bases and the V segment lost 1 base, leaving 6 bases of the junction unmatched. The CDR3 length is 15 residues. The germline V gene encodes CDR1 SGHTA and CDR2 FQGNSA. The CDR3 protein is CASSLGQGAEYEQYF. CDR3 coding DNA: TGTGCCAGCAGCTTAGGGCAGGGGGCGGAGTACGAGCAGTACTTC. Looking up the rest from reference TRBV7-2 and TRBJ2-7 gives the full variable domain: GAGVSQSPSNKVTEKGKDVELRCDPISGHTALYWYRQSLGQGLEFLIYFQGNSAPDKSGLPSDRFSAERTGGSVSTLTIQRTQQEDSAVYLCASSLGQGAEYEQYFGPGTRLTVT.

This chain uses TRBV29-1 with TRBJ1-5; TRBD1 matches at 7 bases. In germline, CDR1 is SQVTM, CDR2 ANQGSEA. This CDR3 is built from 13 residues. J lost 4 bases, V lost 8 bases, and 8 bases had no gene match. The CDR3 DNA follows: TGCAGCCCCCTAGGGGGCCAGAATCAGCCCCAGCATTTT. Its translation is CSPLGGQNQPQHF.

The rearrangement links TRBV6-6 to TRBJ1-1; weak D call: TRBD1 (5 bases). The CDR3 has 15 residues. The germline CDR1 and CDR2 sequences are MNHNY and SVGAGI (reference sequence). V was pared by 6 bases and J by 1 base, with 15 bases between. This chain's CDR3 is CASSPTGTTNTEAFF. The CDR3 bases are TGTGCCAGCAGCCCAACCGGGACTACGAACACTGAAGCTTTCTTT.

V usage is TRBV6-1 and J usage is TRBJ1-6, with TRBD1 identical over 8 bases. Per the germline V gene, CDR1 is MNHNS and CDR2 is SASEGT. Trimming at V came to 6 bases and at J to 9 bases, leaving 10 bases not matched to a gene. The CDR3 spans 15 residues. The DNA of the CDR3 is TGTGCCAGCAGCCTCGGACAGGGAGGTATTTCACCCCTCCACTTT. It encodes CASSLGQGGISPLHF.

This chain uses TRBV28 with TRBJ1-2, with 8 positions matching TRBD1. The V gene end was trimmed by 6 bases and the J gene end by 7 bases; junction bases not matched to a gene: 10. Germline V gene lookup returns CDR1 MDHEN and CDR2 SYDVKM. This CDR3 region has 14 residues. This chain's CDR3 is CASRSGQGEGGYTF. CDR3 sequence (DNA): TGTGCCAGCAGATCTGGACAGGGAGAAGGTGGCTACACCTTC.

The rearrangement links TRBV5-1 to TRBJ1-3; 8 bases match TRBD1. V was clipped by 2 bases and J by 8 bases; unmatched bases: 3. This CDR3 region has 13 residues. Germline V gene lookup returns CDR1 SGHRS and CDR2 YFSETQ. CDR3 DNA: TGCGCCAGCAGCTTACAGGGGGTAGACACCATATATTTT. This sequence encodes CASSLQGVDTIYF.

The genes are TRBV27 and TRBJ2-6; TRBD1 agrees at 9 bases. The germline V gene has CDR1 MNHEY and CDR2 SMNVEV (reference sequence). This CDR3 region has 15 residues. J lost 4 bases, V lost 5 bases, and 3 bases had no gene match. DNA of the CDR3: TGTGCCAGCAGTCCTGGACAGGGGGGGGCCAACGTCCTGACTTTC. This sequence encodes CASSPGQGGANVLTF.

This chain uses TRBV7-2 with TRBJ2-1; D not resolved. Germline-derived CDR1 and CDR2 are SGHTA and FQGNSA. The CDR3 consists of 13 residues. V lost 1 base and J lost 6, with 7 bases in between. CDR3 sequence (DNA): TGTGCCAGCAGCTTAGGGCAGTTCAATGAGCAGTTCTTC. Its translation is CASSLGQFNEQFF.

The chain links TRBV4-3 to TRBJ1-2, with 9 bases aligning to TRBD1. Germline CDR1 and CDR2: LGHNA and YSLEER. The junction had 4 bases not matched to a gene; V was cut back by 0 bases and J by 2 bases. The CDR3 length is 16 residues. CDR3 sequence (DNA): TGCGCCAGCAGCCAAGAAGCTGGACAGGGGAACTATGGCTACACCTTC. Translated, it gives CASSQEAGQGNYGYTF.

CDR3 nucleotide sequence: TGTGCCTGGAGTGTGGGACAGGTGAACACTGAAGCTTTCTTT. Translation gives CAWSVGQVNTEAFF. This chain uses TRBV30 with TRBJ1-1, with 8 nucleotides matching TRBD1. The CDR3 totals 14 residues. Germline trimming cut 0 bases from V and 0 bases from J; bases unmatched to any gene: 0. CDR1 and CDR2 (germline): GTSNPN, SVGIG (reference sequence).

The chain recombines TRBV18 with TRBJ1-4; unclear D gene. The CDR3 loop spans 14 amino acids. Germline CDR1 is KGHSH and CDR2 is LQKENI. V was clipped by 6 bases and J by 8 bases, with 16 bases between them. The CDR3 region is CASSVEITGEKLFF. The CDR3, as DNA: TGTGCCAGCTCCGTGGAAATTACGGGGGAAAAACTGTTTTTT.

This chain links TRBV6-4 with TRBJ2-2, with 13 bases aligning to TRBD2. CDR3 length: 15 amino acids. Germline V lookup: CDR1 MRHNA, CDR2 SNTAGT. Trimming cost V 4 bases and J 7 bases; bases outside gene matches: 3. CDR3 sequence: CASSGLAGGVGELFF. CDR3 DNA sequence: TGTGCCAGCAGTGGACTAGCGGGAGGTGTCGGGGAGCTGTTTTTT.

This chain connects TRBV18 to TRBJ2-1; TRBD1 agrees at 8 bases. The V gene end was trimmed by 2 bases and the J gene end by 9 bases; junction bases not matched to a gene: 9. Per germline, CDR1 KGHSH and CDR2 LQKENI. CDR3 length: 15 amino acids. DNA for the CDR3: TGTGCCAGCTCACCAAGCGGACAGGGTTTGGGTGAGCAGTTCTTC. As protein: CASSPSGQGLGEQFF.

The chain carries TRBV7-2 and TRBJ1-3; tentative D call: TRBD1 (5 bases). The V gene's germline CDR1 is SGHTA and CDR2 FQGNSA. V dropped 5 bases and J dropped 2 bases, with 13 bases sitting between them. This CDR3 is built from 15 residues. The CDR3, as DNA: TGTGCCAGCAGCCCGGTGCAGGGTACTGGAAACACCATATATTTT. Its protein is CASSPVQGTGNTIYF.

The chain joins TRBV30 to TRBJ2-5; 9 positions match TRBD2. Germline assignment: CDR1 GTSNPN and CDR2 SVGIG (reference sequence). V shed 7 bases and J 4 bases; nucleotides not matched to a gene: 1. The CDR3 is 11 residues long. CDR3 sequence: CAFSGGETQYF. CDR3 DNA: TGTGCCTTTAGCGGGGGAGAGACCCAGTACTTC.

The J gene is TRBJ1-6, the V gene TRBV7-9; tentatively, D is TRBD1 (5 bases). The germline gives CDR1 SEHNR, CDR2 FQNEAQ (reference sequence). The CDR3 totals 14 residues. V lost 11 bases and J 7 bases, leaving 18 bases between the germline ends. The CDR3 spells CAVTGRGPNSPLHF. The CDR3 DNA is TGTGCCGTAACGGGGAGGGGTCCGAATTCACCCCTCCACTTT.